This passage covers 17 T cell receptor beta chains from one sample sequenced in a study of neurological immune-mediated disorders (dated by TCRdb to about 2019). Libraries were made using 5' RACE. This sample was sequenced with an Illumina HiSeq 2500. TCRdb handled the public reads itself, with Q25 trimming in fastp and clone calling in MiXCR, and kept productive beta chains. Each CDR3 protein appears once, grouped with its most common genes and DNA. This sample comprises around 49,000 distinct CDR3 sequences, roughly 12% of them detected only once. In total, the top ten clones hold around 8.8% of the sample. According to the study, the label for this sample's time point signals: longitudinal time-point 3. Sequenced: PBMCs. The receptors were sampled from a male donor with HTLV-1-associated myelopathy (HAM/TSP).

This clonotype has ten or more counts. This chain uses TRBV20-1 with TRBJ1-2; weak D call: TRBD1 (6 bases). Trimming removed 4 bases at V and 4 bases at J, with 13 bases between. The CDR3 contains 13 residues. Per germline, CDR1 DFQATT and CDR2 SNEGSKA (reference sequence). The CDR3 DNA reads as TGCAGTGCTAATCGGGGGCCTGGCTATGGCTACACCTTC. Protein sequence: CSANRGPGYGYTF.

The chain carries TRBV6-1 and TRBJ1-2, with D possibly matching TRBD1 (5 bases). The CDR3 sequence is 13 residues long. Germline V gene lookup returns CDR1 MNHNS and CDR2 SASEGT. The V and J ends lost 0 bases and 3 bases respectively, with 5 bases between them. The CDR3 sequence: CASSEAGDYGYTF. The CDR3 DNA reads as TGTGCCAGCAGTGAAGCAGGGGACTATGGCTACACCTTC.

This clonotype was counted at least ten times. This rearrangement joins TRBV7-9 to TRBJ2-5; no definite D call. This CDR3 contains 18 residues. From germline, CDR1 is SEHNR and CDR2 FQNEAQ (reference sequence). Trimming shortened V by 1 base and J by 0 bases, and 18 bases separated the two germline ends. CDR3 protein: CASSLGDSSRLYQETQYF. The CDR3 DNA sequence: TGTGCCAGCAGCTTAGGAGACTCCTCCCGCCTGTACCAAGAGACCCAGTACTTC.

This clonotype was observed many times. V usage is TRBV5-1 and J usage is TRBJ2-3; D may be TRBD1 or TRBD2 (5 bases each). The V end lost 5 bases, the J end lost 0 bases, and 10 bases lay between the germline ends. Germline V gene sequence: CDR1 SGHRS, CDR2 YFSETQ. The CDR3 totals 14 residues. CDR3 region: CASRGPGSTDTQYF. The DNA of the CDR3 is TGCGCCAGCAGGGGACCAGGCAGCACAGATACGCAGTATTTT.

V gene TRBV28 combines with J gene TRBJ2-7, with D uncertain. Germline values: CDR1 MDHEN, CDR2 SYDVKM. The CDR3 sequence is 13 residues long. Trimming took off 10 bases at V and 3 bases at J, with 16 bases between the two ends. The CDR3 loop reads CATRTPGLYEQYF. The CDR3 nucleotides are TGTGCCACCCGAACGCCCGGGCTCTACGAGCAGTACTTC.

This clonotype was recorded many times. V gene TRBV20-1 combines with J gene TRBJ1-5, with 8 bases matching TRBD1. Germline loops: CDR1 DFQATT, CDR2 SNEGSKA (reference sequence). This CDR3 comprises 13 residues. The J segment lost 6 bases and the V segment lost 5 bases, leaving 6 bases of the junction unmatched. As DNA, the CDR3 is TGCAGTGCTCCTACAGGGGGTTTTCAGCCCCAGCATTTT. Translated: CSAPTGGFQPQHF.

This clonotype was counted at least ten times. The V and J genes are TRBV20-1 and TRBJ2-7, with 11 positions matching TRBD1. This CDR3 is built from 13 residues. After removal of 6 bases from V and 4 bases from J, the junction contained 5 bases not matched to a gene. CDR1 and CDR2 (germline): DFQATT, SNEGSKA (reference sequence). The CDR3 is CSAGQGAHYEQYF. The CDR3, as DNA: TGCAGTGCCGGACAGGGGGCGCATTACGAGCAGTACTTC.

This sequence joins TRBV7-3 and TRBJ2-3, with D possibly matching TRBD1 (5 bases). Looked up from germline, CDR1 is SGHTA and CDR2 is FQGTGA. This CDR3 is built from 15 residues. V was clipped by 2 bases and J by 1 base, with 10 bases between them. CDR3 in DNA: TGTGCCAGCAGCTTACAGGGCCAACGCACAGATACGCAGTATTTT. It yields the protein CASSLQGQRTDTQYF.

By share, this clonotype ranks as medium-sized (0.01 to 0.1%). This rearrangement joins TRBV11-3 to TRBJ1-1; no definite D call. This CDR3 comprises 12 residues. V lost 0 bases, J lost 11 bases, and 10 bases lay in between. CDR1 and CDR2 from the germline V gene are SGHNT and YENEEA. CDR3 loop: CASSLENNRAFF. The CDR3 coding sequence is TGTGCCAGCAGCTTAGAGAACAATAGGGCTTTCTTT. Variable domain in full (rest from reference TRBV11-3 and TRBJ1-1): EAGVVQSPRYKIIEKKQPVAFWCNPISGHNTLYWYLQNLGQGPELLIRYENEEAVDDSQLPKDRFSAERLKGVDSTLKIQPAELGDSAVYLCASSLENNRAFFGQGTRLTVV.

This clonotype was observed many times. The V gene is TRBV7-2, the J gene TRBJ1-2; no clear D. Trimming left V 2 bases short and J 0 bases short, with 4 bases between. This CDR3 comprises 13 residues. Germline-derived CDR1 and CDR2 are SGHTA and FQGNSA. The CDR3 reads CASSLMANYGYTF. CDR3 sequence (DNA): TGTGCCAGCAGCTTAATGGCTAACTATGGCTACACCTTC.

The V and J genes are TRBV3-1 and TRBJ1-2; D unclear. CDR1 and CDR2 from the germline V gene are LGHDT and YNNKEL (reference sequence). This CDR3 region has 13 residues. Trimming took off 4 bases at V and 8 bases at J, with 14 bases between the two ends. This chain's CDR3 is CASSPEPINGYTF. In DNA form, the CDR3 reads TGTGCCAGCAGCCCAGAACCGATAAACGGCTACACCTTC.

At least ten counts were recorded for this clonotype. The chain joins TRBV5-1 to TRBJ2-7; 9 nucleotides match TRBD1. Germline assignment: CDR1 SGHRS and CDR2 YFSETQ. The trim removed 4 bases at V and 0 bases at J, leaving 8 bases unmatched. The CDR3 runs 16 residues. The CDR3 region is CASSPQGQGTSYEQYF. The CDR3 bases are TGCGCCAGCAGCCCCCAAGGACAGGGGACCTCCTACGAGCAGTACTTC.

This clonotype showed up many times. The CDR3 bases are TGTGCCAGCAGTGGGGTGCAGGGTATTGAAAAACTGTTTTTT. As protein: CASSGVQGIEKLFF. The chain links TRBV6-6 to TRBJ1-4; TRBD1 is a possible D gene (5 bases). The CDR3 loop spans 14 amino acids. Trimming removed 5 bases at V and 7 bases at J, with 14 bases between. The germline V gene has CDR1 MNHNY and CDR2 SVGAGI (reference sequence).

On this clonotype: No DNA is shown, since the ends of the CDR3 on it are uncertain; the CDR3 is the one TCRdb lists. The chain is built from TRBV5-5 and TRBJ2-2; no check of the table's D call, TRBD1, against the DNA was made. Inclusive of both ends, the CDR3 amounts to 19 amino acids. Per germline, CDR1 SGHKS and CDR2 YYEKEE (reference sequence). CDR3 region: CASSFYICSARDVRGELFF.

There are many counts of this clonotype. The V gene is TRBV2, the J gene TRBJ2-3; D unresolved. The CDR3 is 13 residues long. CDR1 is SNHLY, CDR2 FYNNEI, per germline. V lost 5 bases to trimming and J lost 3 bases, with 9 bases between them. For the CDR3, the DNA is TGTGCCAGCAGTCGAGATTGGACAGATACGCAGTATTTT. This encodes CASSRDWTDTQYF.

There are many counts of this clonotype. Here the CDR3 reads CAISESDRRFYGYTF. The CDR3 nucleotides read TGTGCCATCAGTGAGTCGGACAGGCGATTCTATGGCTACACCTTC. The chain joins TRBV10-3 to TRBJ1-2; 7 nucleotides line up with TRBD1. This CDR3 spans 15 amino acids. J gave up 4 bases and V 0 bases, and 5 bases lay outside the gene matches. CDR1 is ENHRY, CDR2 SYGVKD, per germline.

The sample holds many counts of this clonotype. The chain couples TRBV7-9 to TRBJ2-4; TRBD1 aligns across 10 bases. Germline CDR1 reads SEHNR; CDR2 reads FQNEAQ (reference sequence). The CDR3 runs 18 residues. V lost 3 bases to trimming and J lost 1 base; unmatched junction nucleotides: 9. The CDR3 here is CASSLGQGSWGAKNIQYF. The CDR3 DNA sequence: TGTGCCAGCAGCTTGGGACAGGGGTCTTGGGGGGCCAAAAACATTCAGTACTTC.